Listed below are T cell receptor beta chains from one sample, sequenced in a study of T-cell memory formation after mild COVID-19. One entry per CDR3 protein results from TCRdb running MiXCR on the 5' RACE reads. The table has hundreds of thousands of distinct CDR3 sequences, approximately 23% seen once. Sequencing input: PBMCs or a T cell subset sorted from them (not recorded which). The receptors here all came from an adult woman who had mild COVID-19 (a few samples of this study predate the infection). Cell type and time point are not known. CDR3s include the opening cysteine and the closing phenylalanine or tryptophan. Fields, in order: J gene, V gene, D gene, clone size, CDR3 length, CDR3 protein, CDR3 DNA. A D gene is named only where the DNA matches it firmly. Clone size is given for some rows only: seen once, a few or many times, or a class if the clone is expanded.

j_call: TRBJ2-5; v_call: TRBV30; d_call: -; clone_size: -; cdr3_length: 13; cdr3_aa: CAWRNWVGETQYF; cdr3_nt: TGTGCCTGGAGGAACTGGGTCGGAGAGACCCAGTACTTC
j_call: TRBJ2-7; v_call: TRBV20-1; d_call: TRBD1; clone_size: -; cdr3_length: 13; cdr3_aa: CSAQGQGTYEQYF; cdr3_nt: TGCAGTGCCCAGGGACAGGGGACCTACGAGCAGTACTTC
j_call: TRBJ2-7; v_call: TRBV4-1; d_call: TRBD1; clone_size: -; cdr3_length: 14; cdr3_aa: CASRQDREFYEQYF; cdr3_nt: TGCGCCAGCAGGCAGGACAGGGAGTTCTACGAGCAGTACTTC
j_call: TRBJ2-1; v_call: TRBV14; d_call: -; clone_size: -; cdr3_length: 17; cdr3_aa: CASSQDQGLATYNEQFF; cdr3_nt: TGTGCCAGCAGCCAAGACCAGGGGCTTGCTACCTACAATGAGCAGTTCTTC
j_call: TRBJ2-7; v_call: TRBV14; d_call: TRBD2; clone_size: few; cdr3_length: 16; cdr3_aa: CASSLRGGRSNYEQYF; cdr3_nt: TGTGCCAGCAGCCTCCGCGGGGGACGGTCAAACTACGAGCAGTACTTC
j_call: TRBJ2-1; v_call: TRBV12-3/TRBV12-4; d_call: -; clone_size: -; cdr3_length: 14; cdr3_aa: CASSLSDSYNEQFF; cdr3_nt: TGTGCCAGCAGTTTAAGCGACTCCTACAATGAGCAGTTCTTC
j_call: TRBJ2-7; v_call: TRBV5-1; d_call: -; clone_size: few; cdr3_length: 14; cdr3_aa: CASSFGTDGAEQYF; cdr3_nt: TGCGCCAGCAGCTTTGGGACGGACGGCGCAGAGCAGTACTTC
j_call: TRBJ2-3; v_call: TRBV7-9; d_call: TRBD2; clone_size: -; cdr3_length: 15; cdr3_aa: CASSLGETSVDTQYF; cdr3_nt: TGTGCCAGCAGCTTAGGAGAAACTAGCGTAGATACGCAGTATTTT
j_call: TRBJ2-5; v_call: TRBV5-1; d_call: -; clone_size: few; cdr3_length: 15; cdr3_aa: CASSLAPGSRETQYF; cdr3_nt: TGCGCCAGCAGCTTGGCGCCAGGCTCGCGAGAGACCCAGTACTTC
j_call: TRBJ2-7; v_call: TRBV12-3/TRBV12-4; d_call: TRBD1; clone_size: few; cdr3_length: 14; cdr3_aa: CASSTGTGIHEQYF; cdr3_nt: TGTGCCAGCAGTACCGGGACAGGGATCCACGAGCAGTACTTC
j_call: TRBJ2-5; v_call: TRBV10-3; d_call: TRBD2; clone_size: -; cdr3_length: 13; cdr3_aa: CAISDGGTASQYF; cdr3_nt: TGTGCCATCTCGGACGGGGGGACTGCCTCACAGTACTTC
j_call: TRBJ2-3; v_call: TRBV12-3/TRBV12-4; d_call: -; clone_size: -; cdr3_length: 13; cdr3_aa: CASSSIRGDTQYF; cdr3_nt: TGTGCCAGCAGTAGCATTAGGGGAGATACGCAGTATTTT
j_call: TRBJ2-1; v_call: TRBV5-5; d_call: -; clone_size: many; cdr3_length: 13; cdr3_aa: CASSLTSGNEQFF; cdr3_nt: TGTGCCAGCAGCTTGACCTCGGGGAATGAGCAGTTCTTC
j_call: TRBJ2-3; v_call: TRBV5-1; d_call: TRBD1; clone_size: -; cdr3_length: 16; cdr3_aa: CASSLAGTGGTDTQYF; cdr3_nt: TGCGCCAGCAGCTTGGCCGGGACAGGGGGCACAGATACGCAGTATTTT
j_call: TRBJ1-2; v_call: TRBV6-1; d_call: -; clone_size: few; cdr3_length: 12; cdr3_aa: CASSEEGDGYTF; cdr3_nt: TGTGCCAGCAGTGAAGAAGGGGATGGCTACACCTTC
j_call: TRBJ2-1; v_call: TRBV9; d_call: TRBD2; clone_size: -; cdr3_length: 15; cdr3_aa: CASSVVAGGPREQFF; cdr3_nt: TGTGCCAGCAGCGTAGTTGCGGGAGGGCCGAGAGAGCAGTTCTTC
j_call: TRBJ2-7; v_call: TRBV19; d_call: TRBD1; clone_size: -; cdr3_length: 14; cdr3_aa: CASSGPGGTYEQYF; cdr3_nt: TGTGCCAGTAGTGGGCCAGGGGGCACCTACGAGCAGTACTTC
j_call: TRBJ2-3; v_call: TRBV6-6; d_call: TRBD2; clone_size: -; cdr3_length: 16; cdr3_aa: CASSYSGGGARDTQYF; cdr3_nt: TGTGCCAGCAGTTACTCGGGCGGGGGGGCCAGAGATACGCAGTATTTT
j_call: TRBJ1-2; v_call: TRBV7-8; d_call: TRBD1; clone_size: few; cdr3_length: 15; cdr3_aa: CASSPGTGLWGGYTF; cdr3_nt: TGTGCCAGCAGCCCGGGGACAGGCCTTTGGGGTGGCTACACCTTC
j_call: TRBJ2-1; v_call: TRBV12-3/TRBV12-4; d_call: TRBD1; clone_size: few; cdr3_length: 15; cdr3_aa: CASRYETGPDNEQFF; cdr3_nt: TGTGCCAGCAGGTACGAGACAGGGCCCGACAATGAGCAGTTCTTC
j_call: TRBJ1-1; v_call: TRBV6-5; d_call: TRBD1; clone_size: few; cdr3_length: 13; cdr3_aa: CAAEGQVGTEAFF; cdr3_nt: TGTGCCGCAGAAGGACAGGTTGGGACTGAAGCTTTCTTT
j_call: TRBJ1-1; v_call: TRBV6-1; d_call: TRBD1; clone_size: -; cdr3_length: 15; cdr3_aa: CASRADRGLSTEAFF; cdr3_nt: TGTGCCAGCAGGGCGGACAGGGGATTGTCCACTGAAGCTTTCTTT
j_call: TRBJ2-7; v_call: TRBV6-5; d_call: TRBD1; clone_size: -; cdr3_length: 14; cdr3_aa: CASSSLTGAAEQYF; cdr3_nt: TGTGCCAGCAGTTCGCTTACAGGGGCGGCCGAGCAGTACTTC
j_call: TRBJ2-2; v_call: TRBV12-3/TRBV12-4; d_call: -; clone_size: few; cdr3_length: 13; cdr3_aa: CASSYGTPGELFF; cdr3_nt: TGTGCCAGCAGTTATGGTACCCCCGGGGAGCTGTTTTTT
j_call: TRBJ2-7; v_call: TRBV20-1; d_call: -; clone_size: -; cdr3_length: 14; cdr3_aa: CSAKITGSSYEQYF; cdr3_nt: TGCAGTGCTAAAATTACCGGGTCGTCCTACGAGCAGTACTTC
j_call: TRBJ1-5; v_call: TRBV7-2; d_call: -; clone_size: -; cdr3_length: 16; cdr3_aa: CASSATATVGNQPQHF; cdr3_nt: TGTGCCAGCAGCGCAACAGCTACGGTGGGCAATCAGCCCCAGCATTTT
j_call: TRBJ2-7; v_call: TRBV7-9; d_call: -; clone_size: -; cdr3_length: 14; cdr3_aa: CASSFHGGTYEQYF; cdr3_nt: TGTGCCAGCAGCTTCCATGGCGGGACCTACGAGCAGTACTTC
j_call: TRBJ2-5; v_call: TRBV5-1; d_call: -; clone_size: few; cdr3_length: 14; cdr3_aa: CASSSHTLQETQYF; cdr3_nt: TGCGCCAGCAGCTCCCACACGTTACAAGAGACCCAGTACTTC
j_call: TRBJ1-5; v_call: TRBV5-6; d_call: TRBD1; clone_size: -; cdr3_length: 16; cdr3_aa: CASSLSDRGGNQPQHF; cdr3_nt: TGTGCCAGCAGCCTTAGTGACAGGGGTGGCAATCAGCCCCAGCATTTT
j_call: TRBJ2-7; v_call: TRBV7-2; d_call: -; clone_size: -; cdr3_length: 14; cdr3_aa: CASSLKGAGYEQYF; cdr3_nt: TGTGCCAGCAGCTTAAAGGGTGCGGGCTACGAGCAGTACTTC
j_call: TRBJ2-5; v_call: TRBV5-4; d_call: -; clone_size: few; cdr3_length: 13; cdr3_aa: CASRAPGQETQYF; cdr3_nt: TGTGCCAGCAGGGCTCCGGGCCAAGAGACCCAGTACTTC
j_call: TRBJ2-3; v_call: TRBV7-2; d_call: -; clone_size: few; cdr3_length: 16; cdr3_aa: CASSLLGPLSTDTQYF; cdr3_nt: TGTGCCAGCAGCTTACTCGGGCCCCTTAGCACAGATACGCAGTATTTT
j_call: TRBJ2-1; v_call: TRBV5-1; d_call: TRBD2; clone_size: -; cdr3_length: 15; cdr3_aa: CASSLGEGPYNEQFF; cdr3_nt: TGCGCCAGCAGCTTGGGGGAGGGCCCCTACAATGAGCAGTTCTTC
j_call: TRBJ2-2; v_call: TRBV27; d_call: TRBD2; clone_size: few; cdr3_length: 17; cdr3_aa: CASSLTSGSLFTGELFF; cdr3_nt: TGTGCCAGCAGTTTAACTAGCGGATCCCTCTTCACCGGGGAGCTGTTTTTT
j_call: TRBJ1-5; v_call: TRBV15; d_call: TRBD1; clone_size: -; cdr3_length: 17; cdr3_aa: CATSRKGSGTGHQPQHF; cdr3_nt: TGTGCCACCAGCCGAAAAGGATCCGGGACAGGGCATCAGCCCCAGCATTTT
j_call: TRBJ1-3; v_call: TRBV9; d_call: TRBD1; clone_size: -; cdr3_length: 17; cdr3_aa: CASSVLGDRGAGNTIYF; cdr3_nt: TGTGCCAGCAGCGTACTCGGGGACAGGGGTGCCGGAAACACCATATATTTT